This T cell receptor (beta chain) originates from a study of cytomegalovirus exposure and HLA in healthy donors. The CDR3 extends over 16 amino acids. Germline V gene lookup returns CDR1 KGHSH and CDR2 LQKENI. V lost 2 bases and J 0 bases, leaving 8 bases between the germline ends. It was with 60 Vbeta and 13 Jbeta primers that the PCR ran. Using immunoSEQ multiplex PCR, the repertoire was profiled, and TCRdb retains in-frame clones only, with some absent. The table lists over 100,000 clones, 75% to 85% of them singletons. This rearrangement joins TRBV18 to TRBJ2-6, with no clear D. The receptor was isolated from a woman between 50 and 59 years old in good health and CMV-seropositive. The sequencing input was PBMCs. This CDR3 is CASSPEVRSGANVLTF. For the CDR3, the DNA is TGTGCCAGCTCACCAGAGGTACGCTCTGGGGCCAACGTCCTGACTTTC.